The clone carrying this TCR beta chain was seen a handful of times. This record belongs to a study of T cells in Graves' hyperthyroidism and ophthalmopathy. Researchers took RNA transcripts and amplified the TCR beta CDR3 regions from them. The HTBI primer set drove a first-round RT-PCR of the TCR CDR3. Each CDR3 protein gets one entry after TCRdb re-called the multiplex PCR reads with MiXCR. The sample lists approximately 410,000 distinct CDR3 sequences, over 12% occurring once. This TCR came from a man between 18 and 29 years old with Graves' ophthalmopathy. Sequenced material: blood.

The CDR3 loop is CASSFGLAGRDTQYF. For the CDR3, the DNA is TGTGCCAGCAGCTTTGGACTAGCGGGAAGAGATACGCAGTATTTT. This chain joins TRBV5-8 and TRBJ2-3, with 12 bases identical to TRBD2. CDR1 and CDR2 from the germline V gene are SGHTS and YDEGEE. The CDR3 totals 15 residues. The ends lost 2 bases at V and 5 bases at J; junction bases unmatched: 3. The whole variable domain, filled in from reference TRBV5-8 and TRBJ2-3, reads EAGVTQSPTHLIKTRGQQATLRCSPISGHTSVYWYQQALGLGLQFLLWYDEGEERNRGNFPPRFSGRQFPNYSSELNVNALELEDSALYLCASSFGLAGRDTQYFGPGTRLTVL.